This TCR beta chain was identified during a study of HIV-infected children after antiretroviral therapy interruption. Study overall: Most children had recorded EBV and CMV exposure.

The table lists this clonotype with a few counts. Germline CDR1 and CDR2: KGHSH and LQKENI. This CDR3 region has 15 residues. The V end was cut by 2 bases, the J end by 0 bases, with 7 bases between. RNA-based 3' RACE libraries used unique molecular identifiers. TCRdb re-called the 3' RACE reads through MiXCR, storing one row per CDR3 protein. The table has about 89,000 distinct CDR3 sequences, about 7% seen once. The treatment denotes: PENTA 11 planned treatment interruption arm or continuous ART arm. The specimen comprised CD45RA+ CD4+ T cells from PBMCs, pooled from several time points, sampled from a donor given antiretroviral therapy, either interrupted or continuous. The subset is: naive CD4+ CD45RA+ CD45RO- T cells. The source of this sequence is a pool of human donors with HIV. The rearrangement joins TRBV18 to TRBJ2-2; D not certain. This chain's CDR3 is CASSPSETNTGELFF. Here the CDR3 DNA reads TGTGCCAGCTCACCAAGCGAGACGAACACCGGGGAGCTGTTTTTT.